This TCR beta chain was captured in a study of chemoradiotherapy in HPV16-positive cancers. Study as a whole: Candidate HPV-specific T-cell clones and common TCR motifs came from functional assays in two HPV16-positive patients.

The repertoire was sequenced with immunoSEQ multiplex PCR; TCRdb's copy has only in-frame clones and lacks some. The profile shows thousands of clones, around 90% of them singletons. Over chemoradiotherapy, repertoires were sampled more than once. General study findings and limits: The functional HPV-specific definition rests on just a couple of HPV16-positive patients. Non-HPV-specific T cells did not expand in tumors during treatment, whereas candidate HPV-specific clones and E7-related motifs did.

With respect to this clone: Its antigen remains unidentified.

The specimen comprised blood, sampled from a patient who underwent chemoradiotherapy. This TCR came from a human donor with HPV-associated anogenital cancer.

The CDR3 spells CAISDPGPQETQYF. CDR3 nucleotides: TGTGCCATCAGTGATCCGGGGCCCCAAGAGACCCAGTACTTC. The chain uses TRBV10-3 and TRBJ2-5; D tentatively reads TRBD1 or TRBD2 (5 bases each). The CDR3 sequence is 14 residues long. The V end lost 3 bases, the J end lost 1 base, and 9 bases lay between the germline ends. The germline CDR1 and CDR2 sequences are ENHRY and SYGVKD.